A single sample is the source of the 27 T cell receptor beta chains below, sequenced in a study of blood T cells in healthy people across ages. The use of a sample-barcoded 5' primer and a J-beta primer mix characterized a second PCR of roughly 6 to 12 cycles. Each CDR3 protein is one row after TCRdb ran MiXCR on the 5' RACE reads. The data contain roughly 1.7 million distinct CDR3 sequences, 30% to 40% of them singletons. Sequencing used blood. These receptor sequences come from a woman aged 30 to 39 in good health.

This rearrangement joins TRBV27 to TRBJ2-7; a weak D match, TRBD1 (5 bases). The V gene's germline CDR1 is MNHEY and CDR2 SMNVEV (reference sequence). V was pared by 3 bases and J by 2 bases, with 11 bases between. The CDR3 consists of 14 residues. The CDR3 region has the DNA TGTGCCAGCAGTTTCCGACAGTCGACCTACGAGCAGTACTTC. Encoded protein: CASSFRQSTYEQYF.

Details on this clonotype: The junction and the germline gene differ at one end; a read error may be behind it. The genes are TRBV4-1 and TRBJ2-1; 9 positions agree with TRBD1. Looked up from germline, CDR1 is MGHRA and CDR2 is YSYEKL. The CDR3 is 16 residues long. The CDR3 is CASSLARTGATNKQFF. The CDR3 DNA reads as TGCGCCAGCAGCCTCGCTAGGACAGGGGCCACCAATAAGCAGTTCTTC.

V and J are TRBV29-1 and TRBJ2-5; 8 nucleotides line up with TRBD2. Trimming at V came to 7 bases and at J to 11 bases, leaving 18 bases not matched to a gene. CDR1 and CDR2 (germline): SQVTM, ANQGSEA. The CDR3 totals 14 residues. DNA of the CDR3: TGCAGCGGGTCCACTCTAGCGGGCCGCAATGAGCAGTACTTC. As protein: CSGSTLAGRNEQYF. The full variable domain, completed using reference TRBV29-1 and TRBJ2-5, is SAVISQKPSRDICQRGTSLTIQCQVDSQVTMMFWYRQQPGQSLTLIATANQGSEATYESGFVIDKFPISRPNLTFSTLTVSNMSPEDSSIYLCSGSTLAGRNEQYFGPGTRLLVL.

In DNA form, the CDR3 reads TGTGCCAGCAGTTTAGGTGATTACTACGAGCAGTACTTC. It translates to CASSLGDYYEQYF. The chain employs TRBV12-3 or TRBV12-4 and TRBJ2-7, with unresolved D. V was pared by 1 base and J by 3 bases, with 7 bases between. CDR3 length: 13 residues.

V is TRBV3-1 and J is TRBJ2-4; TRBD2 agrees at 7 bases. Germline trimming cut 5 bases from V and 1 base from J; bases unmatched to any gene: 14. The germline CDR1 and CDR2 sequences are LGHDT and YNNKEL (reference sequence). The CDR3 is 18 residues long. The CDR3 coding sequence is TGTGCCAGCAGCGTAACTCCTCTCGCGGGAGCTGCCAAAAACATTCAGTACTTC. Its protein product is CASSVTPLAGAAKNIQYF.

This clonotype came up a few times. This sequence joins TRBV11-2 and TRBJ1-2; D perhaps matches TRBD1 (5 bases). Trimming removed 4 bases at V and 8 bases at J, with 17 bases between. The CDR3 consists of 14 residues. Germline-derived CDR1 and CDR2 are SGHAT and FQNNGV. CDR3 bases: TGTGCCAGCAGCTCCCCAGGGTTTGGAGGCGGCTACACCTTC. It specifies CASSSPGFGGGYTF.

A few counts support this clonotype. Its ends do not fully match the called genes, so a read error is possible. V gene TRBV12-3 or TRBV12-4 combines with J gene TRBJ1-4; no definite D call. CDR3 size: 15 residues. This chain's CDR3 is CASSSQPRTKEKLFF. The CDR3 bases are TGTGCCAGCAGTTCTCAGCCCCGAACTAAGGAAAAACTGTTTTTT.

The chain is built from TRBV25-1 and TRBJ2-5; 7 bases agree with TRBD1. The CDR3 covers 16 residues. Per germline, CDR1 MGHDK and CDR2 SYGVNS. With 4 bases clipped from V and 2 bases from J, the junction kept 10 bases outside the gene matches. The CDR3: CASSAMSPGQQETQYF. The CDR3 nucleotides read TGTGCCAGCAGTGCCATGTCGCCGGGACAGCAAGAGACCCAGTACTTC.

This clonotype was seen more than once but under ten times. This chain joins TRBV6-2 or TRBV6-3 and TRBJ1-1; 7 bases fit TRBD1. The CDR3 covers 14 residues. Germline CDR1 and CDR2: MNHEY and SVGEGT. V lost 8 bases and J lost 10; bases outside the gene matches: 16. CDR3 DNA: TGTGCCAGCGGGACAGACCTGTTAGCTAGCGGAGCTTTCTTT. It is translated as CASGTDLLASGAFF.

This clonotype turned up a few times. An end of the junction does not agree with germline; a read error may underlie this. V usage is TRBV29-1 and J usage is TRBJ2-1; 7 bases are shared with TRBD1. The germline V gene has CDR1 SQVTM and CDR2 ANQGSEA. There are 12 residues in the CDR3. CDR3 sequence reads: CSAVDRNNELFF. CDR3 in DNA: TGCAGCGCCGTGGACAGGAACAATGAGCTGTTCTTC.

The CDR3 loop is CASSPGASGGRQTQYF. The CDR3 nucleotides read TGTGCCAGCAGCCCCGGGGCTAGCGGGGGGCGTCAAACGCAGTATTTT. The chain couples TRBV7-3 to TRBJ2-3, with TRBD2 matching over 11 bases. Germline CDR1 is SGHTA and CDR2 is FQGTGA. The CDR3 consists of 16 residues. J was trimmed by 9 bases and V by 5 bases; bases with no gene match: 13.

This clonotype was seen a few times. The chain joins TRBV27 to TRBJ2-3, with TRBD2 identical over 7 bases. V trimming: 7 bases; J trimming: 5 bases; junction bases outside the gene matches: 15. This CDR3 is built from 16 residues. Germline assignment: CDR1 MNHEY and CDR2 SMNVEV (reference sequence). CDR3 sequence: CASKGRVSKGEDTQYF. For the CDR3, the DNA is TGTGCCAGCAAAGGGAGGGTTAGCAAAGGAGAAGATACGCAGTATTTT.

This clonotype was observed at least ten times. The rearrangement links TRBV10-1 to TRBJ2-1; 14 bases line up with TRBD2. The CDR3 is 17 amino acids. V lost 3 bases, J lost 2 bases, and 3 bases stayed unmatched. Germline CDR1 and CDR2: WNHNN and SYGVQD (reference sequence). DNA for the CDR3: TGCGCCAGCAGTGAAGGGACTAGCGGGAGACCCTACAATGAGCAGTTCTTC. Encoded protein: CASSEGTSGRPYNEQFF.

The chain has TRBV24-1 and TRBJ2-2; D possibly corresponds to TRBD2 (5 bases). Germline CDR1 is KGHDR and CDR2 is SFDVKD. V shed 4 bases and J shed 2 bases, with 10 bases lying between them. CDR3 size: 15 residues. CDR3 DNA sequence: TGTGCCACCAGTGACCCGACGGGAAACACCGGGGAGCTGTTTTTT. Translation: CATSDPTGNTGELFF.

This clonotype was recorded a few times. The V call is TRBV15, the J call TRBJ2-7; maybe TRBD1 (6 bases). Trimming removed 0 bases from V and 2 bases from J, with 11 bases in between. Germline values: CDR1 LNHNV, CDR2 YYDKDF (reference sequence). This CDR3 comprises 15 residues. The CDR3 region is CATSREGAQAYEQYF. The CDR3 DNA reads as TGTGCCACCAGCAGAGAGGGGGCTCAAGCCTACGAGCAGTACTTC.

In this sample, this clonotype turned up a few times. V gene TRBV29-1 combines with J gene TRBJ2-2, with TRBD2 as a possible D gene (6 bases). The CDR3 sequence is 12 residues long. V lost 3 bases and J lost 6, with 8 bases in between. Germline values: CDR1 SQVTM, CDR2 ANQGSEA. This chain's CDR3 is CSVDSGAGELFF. CDR3 in DNA: TGCAGCGTTGATTCGGGGGCCGGGGAGCTGTTTTTT.

Worth noting for this clonotype: An end of the junction differs from the germline gene, which may be a read error. The V gene is TRBV2, the J gene TRBJ1-5; the match to TRBD1 covers 9 bases. Looked up from germline, CDR1 is SNHLY and CDR2 is FYNNEI. This CDR3 region has 16 residues. The CDR3 bases are TGTGCCGGCAGTCTCTCCGGGACAGGGAGCAATCAGCCCCAGCATTTT. It specifies CAGSLSGTGSNQPQHF.

The J gene is TRBJ2-7, the V gene TRBV28; maybe TRBD1 (6 bases). Germline CDR1 and CDR2: MDHEN and SYDVKM. The CDR3 is made up of 12 amino acids. V was pared by 7 bases and J by 5 bases, with 12 bases between. CDR3 in amino acids: CASKQGLDEQYF. The CDR3 DNA follows: TGTGCCAGCAAACAGGGCCTAGACGAGCAGTACTTC.

This clonotype has a handful of counts. This chain uses TRBV30 with TRBJ2-5, with D possibly TRBD2 on 7 matching bases. The length of the CDR3 is 15 residues. Germline V lookup: CDR1 GTSNPN, CDR2 SVGIG (reference sequence). V lost 8 bases and J 2 bases, leaving 21 bases between the germline ends. CDR3 DNA: TGTGCCAGAGGGGGACGAGCGGGACCACAAGAGACCCAGTACTTC. It codes for CARGGRAGPQETQYF.

This clonotype appeared a few times. V and J are TRBV20-1 and TRBJ2-5; no clear D gene. V lost 3 bases and J 1 base, leaving 6 bases between the germline ends. The CDR3 length is 12 residues. Per germline, CDR1 DFQATT and CDR2 SNEGSKA (reference sequence). The CDR3 nucleotides are TGCAGTGCTAGGTTTATCCAAGAGACCCAGTACTTC. It specifies CSARFIQETQYF.

This chain links TRBV5-1 with TRBJ2-1; 9 bases line up with TRBD1. The CDR3 sequence is 16 residues long. With 0 bases clipped from V and 5 bases from J, the junction kept 6 bases outside the gene matches. The germline gives CDR1 SGHRS, CDR2 YFSETQ. CDR3 residues: CASSLGTGGTHNEQFF. CDR3 bases: TGCGCCAGCAGCTTGGGAACAGGGGGCACCCACAATGAGCAGTTCTTC.

This clonotype was seen a few times. CDR3 sequence reads: CASSGTGAGRRSNQPQHF. CDR3 coding DNA: TGTGCCAGCTCAGGGACAGGGGCCGGTAGAAGAAGCAATCAGCCCCAGCATTTT. The V gene is TRBV28, the J gene TRBJ1-5; TRBD1 aligns across 10 bases. The CDR3 extends over 18 amino acids. With 8 bases clipped from V and 1 base from J, the junction kept 14 bases outside the gene matches. The germline V gene encodes CDR1 MDHEN and CDR2 SYDVKM.

The V call is TRBV29-1, the J call TRBJ1-1; possibly TRBD1 for D (6 bases). There are 14 residues in the CDR3. Trimming shortened V by 7 bases and J by 0 bases, and 15 bases separated the two germline ends. The germline V gene encodes CDR1 SQVTM and CDR2 ANQGSEA. The CDR3 protein is CSGGTDSMNTEAFF. DNA for the CDR3: TGCAGCGGCGGCACGGACAGCATGAACACTGAAGCTTTCTTT.

CDR3 sequence: CSATMGVAGQPYEQFF. In nucleotides, the CDR3 is TGCAGTGCCACCATGGGAGTAGCGGGACAGCCATATGAGCAGTTCTTC. This rearrangement joins TRBV20-1 to TRBJ2-1, with a possible D match to TRBD2 (8 bases). V was clipped by 6 bases and J by 8 bases, with 26 bases between them. The CDR3 length is 16 residues. Germline CDR1 is DFQATT and CDR2 is SNEGSKA (reference sequence).

This clonotype was observed a few times. The V gene is TRBV7-2, the J gene TRBJ2-5; 8 bases match TRBD1. This CDR3 has 15 amino acids. Germline CDR1 is SGHTA and CDR2 is FQGNSA. J lost 4 bases, V lost 1 base, and 5 bases had no gene match. CDR3 nucleotide sequence: TGTGCCAGCAGCTTAGGCCGAGGGACAGGAGAGACCCAGTACTTC. Its protein product is CASSLGRGTGETQYF. Together with reference TRBV7-2 and TRBJ2-5, the CDR3 gives the full variable domain: GAGVSQSPSNKVTEKGKDVELRCDPISGHTALYWYRQSLGQGLEFLIYFQGNSAPDKSGLPSDRFSAERTGGSVSTLTIQRTQQEDSAVYLCASSLGRGTGETQYFGPGTRLLVL.

This clonotype was observed a few times. The chain combines TRBV12-3 or TRBV12-4 with TRBJ2-3; 8 bases match TRBD2. V gave up 5 bases and J gave up 5 bases; unmatched junction bases: 12. This CDR3 has 16 amino acids. Written as DNA, the CDR3 is TGTGCCAGCAGTCCCCCAGGGGCGGGAGGCAAAGATACGCAGTATTTT. Translation: CASSPPGAGGKDTQYF.

This clonotype was counted a few times. This chain joins TRBV24-1 and TRBJ1-2; D possibly corresponds to TRBD1 (6 bases). CDR3 length: 15 amino acids. V lost 4 bases and J lost 2, with 13 bases in between. Germline loops: CDR1 KGHDR, CDR2 SFDVKD. CDR3 region: CATSESRGGNYGYTF. For the CDR3, the DNA is TGTGCCACCAGTGAAAGCAGGGGTGGAAACTATGGCTACACCTTC.